Listed here are 23 T cell receptor beta chains from one sample, sequenced in a study of Graves' ophthalmopathy and Graves' hyperthyroidism. The study amplified TCR beta CDR3 regions using RNA transcripts. The workflow started with a first-round RT-PCR run with HTBI primers and then moved on to a second-round multiplex PCR. TCRdb re-called the multiplex PCR reads with MiXCR, one entry per CDR3 protein. The sample yields around 1,000,000 distinct CDR3 sequences, about 38% seen once. Sequenced input: peripheral blood or thyroid tissue (not recorded which). The receptors here all came from an adult man with Graves' hyperthyroidism.

This clonotype was counted ten times or more. J is TRBJ1-5 and V is TRBV12-3 or TRBV12-4, with D tentatively TRBD1 (6 bases). The CDR3 spans 14 residues. The V end was cut by 6 bases, the J end by 3 bases, with 12 bases between. The CDR3 DNA sequence: TGTGCCAGCAGAGGAGGGGGTCCCAATCAGCCCCAGCATTTT. Protein: CASRGGGPNQPQHF.

Regarding this clonotype: A much bigger clone sits one base away, suggesting this may be a read error. The conserved phenylalanine or tryptophan normally closing the CDR3 is absent here, so this likely arose from a read error. The rearrangement uses TRBV20-1 and TRBJ1-2; D is perhaps TRBD1 (5 bases). The CDR3 covers 14 residues. Germline assignment: CDR1 DFQATT and CDR2 SNEGSKA (reference sequence). The ends were cut back, 6 bases at V and 0 bases at J, with 14 bases in the middle. CDR3 DNA sequence: TGCAGTGCCCGCCCCCAGGGTCCTAACTATGGCTACACCCTC. Translating gives CSARPQGPNYGYTL.

This clonotype appeared many times. The chain joins TRBV7-2 to TRBJ1-2; no clear D. The CDR3 runs to 11 residues. Germline lookup yields CDR1 SGHTA and CDR2 FQGNSA. Trimming took off 5 bases at V and 7 bases at J, with 8 bases between the two ends. The CDR3 DNA reads TGTGCCAGCAGCCCCTCAAGTGGCTACACCTTC. Its protein is CASSPSSGYTF.

Only one count was recorded for this clonotype. The rearrangement joins TRBV6-5 to TRBJ1-2; the D is unclear. V was trimmed by 6 bases and J by 8 bases, leaving 13 bases between them. Germline CDR1 MNHEY, CDR2 SVGAGI. This CDR3 has 12 residues. CDR3 loop: CASSQRGSGYTF. The DNA for the CDR3 is TGTGCCAGCAGCCAACGGGGAAGCGGCTACACCTTC.

The rearrangement uses TRBV6-5 and TRBJ2-2; D unresolved. This CDR3 is 16 amino acids long. V was clipped by 0 bases and J by 4 bases, with 12 bases between them. Looked up from germline, CDR1 is MNHEY and CDR2 is SVGAGI. The CDR3 nucleotides are TGTGCCAGCAGTTACTCCCCTACGTCGGTCACCGGGGAGCTGTTTTTT. It specifies CASSYSPTSVTGELFF.

The V and J genes are TRBV14 and TRBJ1-3; D not certain. Looked up from germline, CDR1 is SGHDN and CDR2 is FVKESK. V lost 1 base, J lost 0 bases, and 10 bases lay in between. The length of the CDR3 is 16 residues. CDR3 protein: CASSQAGSSSGNTIYF. In DNA, the CDR3 is TGTGCCAGCAGCCAAGCGGGCAGCTCCTCTGGAAACACCATATATTTT.

This chain joins TRBV5-5 and TRBJ1-1, with D perhaps matching TRBD1 (5 bases). Trimming stripped 10 bases from V and 5 bases from J, with 15 bases between. The CDR3 is 12 residues long. Germline V gene sequence: CDR1 SGHKS, CDR2 YYEKEE (reference sequence). The CDR3 bases are TGTGCCGGCACTTGGGGGGGTACTGAAGCTTTCTTT. Its translation is CAGTWGGTEAFF.

This clonotype was seen repeatedly, ten times or more. The chain has TRBV29-1 and TRBJ2-5; 9 nucleotides agree with TRBD2. The CDR3 totals 13 residues. Germline CDR1 and CDR2: SQVTM and ANQGSEA. V gave up 4 bases and J gave up 3 bases; unmatched junction bases: 3. CDR3 sequence: CSVGSSGKETQYF. The CDR3 DNA reads as TGCAGCGTTGGTTCTAGCGGGAAAGAGACCCAGTACTTC.

At least ten counts were recorded for this clonotype. The rearrangement uses TRBV12-3 or TRBV12-4 and TRBJ1-5, with D possibly matching TRBD1 (5 bases). Trimming took 6 bases from V and 1 from J, leaving 13 bases between them. The CDR3 consists of 15 residues. The CDR3 region is CASSTRVGSNQPQHF. The CDR3 DNA reads as TGTGCCAGCAGCACCAGGGTTGGCAGCAATCAGCCCCAGCATTTT.

This sequence joins TRBV7-2 and TRBJ2-7; D perhaps matches TRBD1 (5 bases). The germline V gene encodes CDR1 SGHTA and CDR2 FQGNSA. This CDR3 is 13 amino acids long. V was clipped by 7 bases and J by 2 bases, with 12 bases between them. The CDR3 region has the DNA TGTGCCAGCACCCCGCCGACAGCCTACGAGCAGTACTTC. Protein product: CASTPPTAYEQYF.

This clonotype has at least ten counts. The CDR3 loop is CSGGWGQTQYF. CDR3 nucleotides: TGCAGTGGAGGGTGGGGTCAGACCCAGTACTTC. V is TRBV20-1 and J is TRBJ2-5; TRBD2 might be the D (5 bases). V shed 7 bases and J shed 6 bases, with 12 bases lying between them. Looked up from germline, CDR1 is DFQATT and CDR2 is SNEGSKA (reference sequence). CDR3 length: 11 residues.

Of note for this clonotype: This may stem from a read error, because a much larger clone lies one nucleotide away. This chain links TRBV10-2 with TRBJ2-7; maybe TRBD1 (6 bases). Looked up from germline, CDR1 is WSHSY and CDR2 is SAAADI. The length of the CDR3 is 12 residues. V lost 4 bases and J lost 7, with 11 bases in between. Here the CDR3 DNA reads TGCGCCAGCAGTGGAGAAGGGGGTGAGCAGTACTTC. Translating gives CASSGEGGEQYF.

With regard to this clonotype: This clone may be a read error of a much larger clone one base away. V is TRBV7-2 and J is TRBJ1-5; possibly TRBD1 for D (5 bases). The germline gives CDR1 SGHTA, CDR2 FQGNSA. The CDR3 consists of 15 residues. With 7 bases removed from V and 4 bases from J, the gap between germline ends came to 17 bases. Here the CDR3 reads CASTPSGGSNQPQHF. CDR3 nucleotides: TGTGCCAGCACCCCATCCGGGGGGTCTAATCAGCCCCAGCATTTT.

The CDR3 spells CASSPKGRTGETQYF. In nucleotides, the CDR3 is TGTGCCAGCAGCCCAAAAGGACGGACGGGGGAGACCCAGTACTTC. The chain has TRBV2 and TRBJ2-5; tentative D call: TRBD2 (5 bases). Trimming removed 6 bases at V and 5 bases at J, with 19 bases between. This CDR3 region has 15 residues. Germline lookup yields CDR1 SNHLY and CDR2 FYNNEI.

This chain joins TRBV20-1 and TRBJ2-2; D is perhaps TRBD1 (5 bases). The CDR3 totals 17 residues. Trimming took off 0 bases at V and 6 bases at J, with 20 bases between the two ends. Germline CDR1 is DFQATT and CDR2 is SNEGSKA (reference sequence). The CDR3 DNA follows: TGCAGTGCTAGAGATACCCAGGGCATCGGGCTAGCCGGGGAGCTGTTTTTT. Its protein product is CSARDTQGIGLAGELFF.

The chain carries TRBV14 and TRBJ1-3; no firm D call. Germline loops: CDR1 SGHDN, CDR2 FVKESK. This CDR3 is 14 amino acids long. V dropped 4 bases and J dropped 4 bases, with 11 bases sitting between them. The chain's CDR3 is CASSPDSGGNTIYF. The CDR3 DNA sequence: TGTGCCAGCAGCCCAGATTCAGGAGGAAACACCATATATTTT.

The chain combines TRBV4-3 with TRBJ2-5; 11 bases are a match to TRBD2. Per the germline V gene, CDR1 is LGHNA and CDR2 is YSLEER. V dropped 3 bases and J dropped 1; count of bases not matched to a gene: 10. This CDR3 comprises 18 residues. The DNA of the CDR3 is TGCGCCAGCAGCCACAGCCAGACTAGCGGGAAACCCCAAGAGACCCAGTACTTC. Translated, it gives CASSHSQTSGKPQETQYF.

About this clonotype: A read error is possible here, since a much larger clone lies one base away. CDR3 bases: TGTGCCAGCAGCAGCCCGACAGGGGGCAACGAGCAGTACTTC. This sequence encodes CASSSPTGGNEQYF. This sequence joins TRBV13 and TRBJ2-7; 10 nucleotides agree with TRBD1. The CDR3 spans 14 residues. Germline trimming cut 5 bases from V and 5 bases from J; bases unmatched to any gene: 6. The germline gives CDR1 PRHDT, CDR2 FYEKMQ (reference sequence).

This clonotype was detected ten times or more. CDR3 bases: TGTGCCAGCAGCCTTAACTATCAGGGATACGAGCAGTACTTC. This gives the protein CASSLNYQGYEQYF. The J gene is TRBJ2-7, the V gene TRBV7-2, with D possibly being TRBD1 (5 bases). This CDR3 spans 14 amino acids. Germline-derived CDR1 and CDR2 are SGHTA and FQGNSA. Trimming cost V 5 bases and J 4 bases, with 15 bases left between them.

This clonotype was detected many times. The rearrangement joins TRBV20-1 to TRBJ1-2; TRBD1 is a possible D gene (5 bases). This CDR3 is built from 16 residues. V shed 3 bases and J shed 2 bases, with 19 bases lying between them. CDR1 and CDR2 from the germline V gene are DFQATT and SNEGSKA (reference sequence). DNA of the CDR3: TGCAGTGCTAGGGGGGGGGAAATCGAACCCAACTATGGCTACACCTTC. Residues: CSARGGEIEPNYGYTF.

On this clonotype: With a much larger clone just one base away, this may be a read error. Here the CDR3 omits its conserved ending phenylalanine or tryptophan, so a read error is the likely source. J is TRBJ1-6 and V is TRBV7-9; D ambiguous. Germline loops: CDR1 SEHNR, CDR2 FQNEAQ (reference sequence). The CDR3 has 15 amino acids. Trimming removed 5 bases at V and 7 bases at J, with 15 bases between. The CDR3 nucleotides read TGTGCCAGCAGCCCTACTGAGGGCCTCAATTCACCCCTCCACCTT. Its protein product is CASSPTEGLNSPLHL.

The gene calls are TRBV25-1 and TRBJ1-2; D perhaps matches TRBD1 (6 bases). Trimming took 1 base from V and 3 from J, leaving 18 bases between them. The CDR3 sequence is 17 residues long. Germline V gene sequence: CDR1 MGHDK, CDR2 SYGVNS. CDR3 sequence reads: CASSESQWGGRDYGYTF. The CDR3 coding sequence is TGTGCCAGCAGTGAATCCCAATGGGGGGGGCGCGACTATGGCTACACCTTC.

This clonotype was recorded many times. The chain couples TRBV20-1 to TRBJ2-5; D is ambiguous. This CDR3 is 12 amino acids long. V was pared by 2 bases and J by 5 bases, with 9 bases between. Germline-derived CDR1 and CDR2 are DFQATT and SNEGSKA (reference sequence). CDR3 bases: TGCAGTGCTAGAAGGTTGGCGGAGACCCAGTACTTC. Its protein is CSARRLAETQYF.